A single sample is the source of the 19 T cell receptor beta chains below, sequenced in a study of shared clonotypes between healthy human individuals (dated by TCRdb to about 2020). Libraries were made using the immunoSEQ multiplex PCR assay. TCRdb provides this immuneACCESS table in a form limited to in-frame rearrangements. Some clones are lacking; in checked studies, under half of them reflect an unresolved V gene, and why the rest are absent is not known. For this sample there are roughly 2.5 million clones; roughly nine tenths appear just once. The ten largest clones add up to roughly 0.13% of the sample. The sequenced material came from naive CD4+ T cells sorted from blood. The sample's cell subset or site label, decoded: CD45RA+ positively selected. The receptors here all came from a man younger than 35 in good health.

The chain joins TRBV12-5 to TRBJ2-7; tentatively, D is TRBD2 (5 bases). Trimming pared 2 bases from V and 6 bases from J, leaving 11 bases between. The CDR3 has 13 residues. Germline CDR1 and CDR2: LGHNT and FRNRAP. Here the CDR3 reads CASGLPGVIEQYF. DNA for the CDR3: TGTGCTAGTGGTTTGCCCGGGGTGATCGAGCAGTACTTC.

The chain couples TRBV5-5 to TRBJ1-5; D gene ambiguous. V was clipped by 4 bases and J by 4 bases, with 9 bases between them. The CDR3 is 13 residues long. The germline V gene encodes CDR1 SGHKS and CDR2 YYEKEE (reference sequence). The CDR3 loop is CASSRVLNQPQHF. The DNA for the CDR3 is TGTGCCAGCAGCAGGGTCCTAAATCAGCCCCAGCATTTT. Complete variable domain (other parts from reference TRBV5-5 and TRBJ1-5): DAGVTQSPTHLIKTRGQQVTLRCSPISGHKSVSWYQQVLGQGPQFIFQYYEKEERGRGNFPDRFSARQFPNYSSELNVNALLLGDSALYLCASSRVLNQPQHFGDGTRLSIL.

This clone has just one count. The chain employs TRBV7-9 and TRBJ2-3; D not certain. The V and J ends lost 6 bases and 6 bases respectively, with 7 bases between them. In germline, CDR1 is SEHNR, CDR2 FQNEAQ (reference sequence). CDR3 length: 11 residues. CDR3 sequence reads: CASRISDTQYF. CDR3 in DNA: TGTGCCAGCAGGATCAGCGATACGCAGTATTTT.

This clone was recorded only once. CDR3 sequence: CASTPLDRGYTF. CDR3 nucleotide sequence: TGTGCCAGCACCCCATTAGACAGAGGCTACACCTTC. The chain carries TRBV6-1 and TRBJ1-2; tentative D call: TRBD1 (5 bases). Germline lookup yields CDR1 MNHNS and CDR2 SASEGT. The CDR3 covers 12 residues. V was trimmed by 7 bases and J by 8 bases, leaving 14 bases between them.

J is TRBJ1-1 and V is TRBV7-9; 7 positions agree with TRBD1. The CDR3 loop spans 12 amino acids. The V and J ends lost 1 base and 9 bases, in that order; junction bases with no gene match: 2. The germline gives CDR1 SEHNR, CDR2 FQNEAQ (reference sequence). The DNA for the CDR3 is TGTGCCAGCAGCTTAGAACAGGGGAAAGCTTTCTTT. The encoded protein is CASSLEQGKAFF.

The rearrangement uses TRBV11-3 and TRBJ1-1, with no clear D. The CDR3 runs to 13 residues. Germline CDR1 and CDR2: SGHNT and YENEEA. V was cut by 2 bases and J by 4 bases, with 8 bases left in between. This CDR3 is CASSLLVSTEAFF. In DNA form, the CDR3 reads TGTGCCAGCAGCTTATTAGTTAGCACTGAAGCTTTCTTT.

The chain is built from TRBV6-6 and TRBJ1-2; 8 positions agree with TRBD1. The V gene end was trimmed by 6 bases and the J gene end by 5 bases; junction bases not matched to a gene: 11. The germline V gene has CDR1 MNHNY and CDR2 SVGAGI (reference sequence). The CDR3 spans 15 residues. In DNA form, the CDR3 reads TGTGCCAGCAGGGATCCGGGACAGGCGTTTTATGGCTACACCTTC. It encodes CASRDPGQAFYGYTF.

This clone was recorded only once. The chain employs TRBV29-1 and TRBJ2-6; D possibly uses TRBD1 or TRBD2 (5 bases each). The germline V gene has CDR1 SQVTM and CDR2 ANQGSEA. CDR3 length: 15 residues. Trimming shortened V by 6 bases and J by 0 bases, and 12 bases separated the two germline ends. The CDR3 DNA sequence: TGCAGCGTCGGGACCCTGGGCTCTGGGGCCAACGTCCTGACTTTC. It translates to CSVGTLGSGANVLTF.

V usage is TRBV9 and J usage is TRBJ2-3; 10 nucleotides agree with TRBD2. V lost 4 bases and J lost 5; bases outside the gene matches: 10. The CDR3 runs 16 residues. Germline V gene data show CDR1 as SGDLS and CDR2 as YYNGEE. The CDR3 region has the DNA TGTGCCAGCAGCTTAGGAAGCGGGAGGGAGGGAGATACGCAGTATTTT. This codes for CASSLGSGREGDTQYF. Drawing the rest from reference TRBV9 and TRBJ2-3, the complete variable domain is DSGVTQTPKHLITATGQRVTLRCSPRSGDLSVYWYQQSLDQGLQFLIQYYNGEERAKGNILERFSAQQFPDLHSELNLSSLELGDSALYFCASSLGSGREGDTQYFGPGTRLTVL.

V and J are TRBV18 and TRBJ2-2, with unresolved D. The CDR3 runs 15 residues. Germline V gene sequence: CDR1 KGHSH, CDR2 LQKENI. Trimming removed 7 bases at V and 0 bases at J, with 12 bases between. CDR3 in amino acids: CASFKENANTGELFF. The CDR3 DNA follows: TGTGCCAGCTTTAAAGAGAACGCGAACACCGGGGAGCTGTTTTTT.

V gene TRBV7-2 combines with J gene TRBJ2-3; 7 nucleotides align to TRBD2. V lost 1 base to trimming and J lost 7 bases; unmatched junction nucleotides: 8. The CDR3 runs 15 residues. Germline loops: CDR1 SGHTA, CDR2 FQGNSA. The DNA of the CDR3 is TGTGCCAGCAGCTTAGAGGGCGGGAGTCGTCATACGCAGTATTTT. Translated, it gives CASSLEGGSRHTQYF.

This chain uses TRBV18 with TRBJ2-5, with TRBD2 matching over 9 bases. J was trimmed by 4 bases and V by 1 base; bases with no gene match: 4. CDR1 and CDR2 (germline): KGHSH, LQKENI. The length of the CDR3 is 15 residues. CDR3 bases: TGTGCCAGCTCACCACGCGGGAGGGCCCCAGAGACCCAGTACTTC. Protein: CASSPRGRAPETQYF.

A single count supports this clone. The CDR3 nucleotides are TGTGCCGCCAGAAAAAGGGGCCCCGGGGCCAACGTCCTGACTTTC. Its translation is CAARKRGPGANVLTF. V is TRBV6-5 and J is TRBJ2-6; D may be TRBD1 (5 bases). The CDR3 is 15 amino acids. From germline, CDR1 is MNHEY and CDR2 SVGAGI. V lost 11 bases and J lost 4, with 18 bases in between.

Note on this clone: An end of the junction differs from the germline gene, which may be a read error. The genes are TRBV7-7 and TRBJ2-3; no reliable D call. The CDR3 consists of 13 residues. Germline CDR1 is SSHAT and CDR2 is FNYEAQ (reference sequence). CDR3 nucleotides: TGTGCTAGCAGCTTGGATCCCTCGAATACGCAGTATTTT. Protein product: CASSLDPSNTQYF.

This chain links TRBV7-2 with TRBJ1-1; D is perhaps TRBD1 (6 bases). Trimming pared 0 bases from V and 0 bases from J, leaving 8 bases between. The germline V gene has CDR1 SGHTA and CDR2 FQGNSA. This CDR3 region has 15 residues. The CDR3 spells CASSLAGHLNTEAFF. DNA of the CDR3: TGTGCCAGCAGCTTAGCGGGACACCTGAACACTGAAGCTTTCTTT.

V and J are TRBV21-1 and TRBJ1-4; the table's D call, TRBD1, was not checked against the DNA. TRBV21-1 is given as a pseudogene. This CDR3 spans 15 amino acids. CDR3 sequence: CASSKEGVLNEKLFF. The DNA for the CDR3 is TGTGCCAGCAGCAAAGAGGGGGTTCTTAATGAAAAACTGTTTTTT.

The J gene is TRBJ2-5, the V gene TRBV18; 12 bases agree with TRBD2. Germline values: CDR1 KGHSH, CDR2 LQKENI. This CDR3 is built from 16 residues. V gave up 2 bases and J gave up 4 bases; unmatched junction bases: 5. The CDR3 DNA sequence: TGTGCCAGCTCACCAACCGGACTAGCGGGGCCAGAGACCCAGTACTTC. Its protein product is CASSPTGLAGPETQYF. Variable domain in full (rest from reference TRBV18 and TRBJ2-5): NAGVMQNPRHLVRRRGQEARLRCSPMKGHSHVYWYRQLPEEGLKFMVYLQKENIIDESGMPKERFSAEFPKEGPSILRIQQVVRGDSAAYFCASSPTGLAGPETQYFGPGTRLLVL.

The chain carries TRBV19 and TRBJ2-2; 9 bases fit TRBD1. V dropped 7 bases and J dropped 0; count of bases not matched to a gene: 15. CDR1 is LNHDA and CDR2 is SQIVND in the germline V gene (reference sequence). The CDR3 contains 19 residues. Written as DNA, the CDR3 is TGTGCCAGTACCCTGAGGCGGGACAGGGCCCTCGCGAACACCGGGGAGCTGTTTTTT. It encodes CASTLRRDRALANTGELFF.

The rearrangement links TRBV11-2 to TRBJ2-7; no firm D call. Trimming left V 1 base short and J 2 bases short, with 12 bases between. Germline loops: CDR1 SGHAT, CDR2 FQNNGV. The CDR3 sequence is 15 residues long. The CDR3 DNA reads as TGTGCCAGCAGCTTAGCCCCCGAGGCAGCCTACGAGCAGTACTTC. This translates into CASSLAPEAAYEQYF.